Below, one TCR beta chain is given with its context. Its cognate antigen has yet to be identified. No quality values exist for individual bases; no much larger clone is one base distant. These data are taken from a study of shared clonotypes between healthy human individuals (dated by TCRdb to the early 2020s). Context from the whole study: Three men and a couple of women, aged 18 to 49 years, made up the cohort. For each donor, three plates each were used for CD4 naive and CD4 memory, two plates were used for CD8 naive, and one plate was used for CD8 memory. Different laboratories and diverse techniques were used to prepare libraries and sequence TCR repertoires, to increase sequencing depth and limit assay-specific biases. To estimate repertoire size and how much clonotype sharing occurs between individuals, the study deeply sequenced the blood TCR repertoires of five healthy adults. Per donor, leukapheresis produced somewhere between about 0.8 and 9 billion PBMCs.

Using the deep immunoSEQ assay, multiplex PCR amplified TCR CDR3 regions from genomic DNA. Extracted genomic DNA from each cell subset was distributed evenly across all wells of several immunoSEQ 96-well plates, and each plate was treated as a replicate. For sorted subsets, approximately 210 ng of genomic DNA, equivalent to 25,000 to 35,000 T cell genomes, went into each replicate PCR. Purified libraries were measured with a Qubit 3.0 fluorometer, size-checked on a Bioanalyzer 2100, and measured again with the KAPA Library Quantification kit. Every immunoSEQ 96-well plate was sequenced on a dedicated single-read 150-cycle Illumina NextSeq 550 flow cell. The study's own analysis went as follows. Because the immunoSEQ output held only junctional sequences and lacked quality scores, the filtering could not match the filtering applied to full-length reads. Sequences were annotated with PyIR, a Python wrapper for IgBLAST v1.9, using IMGT germline references to assign V/J genes and CDR3. Reads with weak V/J assignments (E-value above 1e-6), missing CDR3, stop codons, out-of-frame junctions, or ambiguous translated residues were removed. V3J clonotypes were defined as sequences sharing the same inferred V gene, J gene, and CDR3 amino acid sequence. To compute the percentage overlap between repertoires, the number of shared unique clonotypes was divided by the size of the smaller repertoire. Three approaches were used to assess repertoire richness: RTK rarefaction, the Chao1 estimator, and Recon v2.1 estimates of unobserved clonotypes. OLGA was used to compute generation probabilities for all TCRbeta clonotypes that the gDNA method yielded from a handful of donors. Here the immuneACCESS table is served through TCRdb, limited to in-frame sequences with V and J called. Missing clones are a known gap in these copies; in checked studies unresolved V genes cover under half, and the rest lacks a known reason. That table gives V, J and clone size, and the DNA gave D and trimming. This sample lists roughly 2.5 million clones; more than 90% were detected once. More than 0.12% of the sample is taken by the ten largest.

The donors were healthy, HIV-negative adults with no recently reported acute infections or vaccinations. Every donor was a Caucasian adult living in Nashville, Tennessee, USA. CD4+ T cells were enriched through magnetic negative selection, after which naive cells were positively selected on CD45RA and the remaining negative fraction served as the memory subset. Blood was collected by leukapheresis, and PBMCs were isolated by Ficoll-Histopaque density gradient centrifugation and then cryopreserved in liquid nitrogen vapor phase. Purity and quantity of every magnetically sorted T cell population were checked by analytical flow cytometry. Each sorted fraction had its genomic DNA isolated and then quantified by UV absorbance on a Nanodrop 2000c. Reading from cysteine to phenylalanine, the CDR3 counts 14 amino acids. The read is trimmed to its CDR3 DNA, 42 bases read in frame from base 1. V drops 0 bases and J drops 4 bases, leaving 9 bases in between. Taken from the germline V gene, the CDR1 and CDR2 loops are MNHEY and SVGAGI.

General findings and caveats noted by the study authors: The genetic and exposure-history diversity represented was limited by the small number of donors. Pairwise subsampling indicated that sequencing depth was expected to affect the degree of clonotype sharing among donors. When a few donors were compared, the shared fraction of clonotypes was around 5% for naive CD4, over 3% for naive CD8, 2.3% for memory CD4, and under 0.5% for memory CD8. Sampling was restricted to blood, and TCR repertoires in tissues likely differ from the TCR repertoires found in blood. Compared with non-shared clonotypes, clonotypes shared by all four sorted-subset donors had higher generation probabilities. Even with the large sequencing depth, rarefaction of the sorted-subset datasets indicated that sequencing was incomplete. Larger estimated clonotype richness was generally found for naive subsets than for memory subsets.

The source is a man between 18 and 29 years old in good health. The rearrangement combines TRBV6-5 with TRBJ1-1; too little of a D gene remains to name it. The specimen was naive CD4+ T cells sorted from blood. Taken with the paper, the label for cell subset or site translates to: CD45RA+ positively selected. CDR3 loop: CASSYSGSSTEAFF. In nucleotide form, the sequence is TGTGCCAGCAGTTACTCGGGTTCGAGCACTGAAGCTTTCTTT.